The text below deals with one TCR beta chain. The antigen is not known. These data originate in a study of a mutant IDH1 vaccine in newly diagnosed glioma. Overall study: Radiotherapy, temozolomide, or both had been given previously, and both were given to most. Notes on the study in general: It seemed that pseudoprogression was not linked to changes in the top peripheral T cell clonotypes. There were vaccine-induced immune responses in 85% to 95% of the patients.

Generated by immunoSEQ multiplex PCR, the TCRdb table keeps only in-frame clones and is missing some. The repertoire holds roughly 25,000 clones, with roughly 93% as singletons. The sample's time point: baseline, week 1 (first vaccination visit). The treatment is: pre-vaccination baseline after standard-of-care therapy. The study enrolled donors with new WHO grade 3 or 4 IDH1-mutant, ATRX-lost astrocytomas. CDR1 and CDR2 (germline): KGHSH, LQKENI. V lost 3 bases, J lost 5 bases, and 15 bases stayed unmatched. CDR3 length: 17 residues. Here the sequenced sample was PBMCs, taken from a glioma patient treated with radiotherapy, temozolomide or both. This receptor was taken from a man in his forties or fifties with glioma. This chain joins TRBV18 and TRBJ1-2; TRBD1 agrees at 7 bases. The CDR3 nucleotides are TGTGCCAGCTCACCCAGGCAGGGGGAACCATCACCTTATGGCTACACCTTC. Its translation: CASSPRQGEPSPYGYTF.